These 26 T cell receptor beta chains were sequenced from one sample in a study of T cell responses to AZD1222 COVID-19 vaccine. The method was immunoSEQ multiplex PCR; TCRdb's version includes in-frame clones alone and lacks a portion of them. This sample has roughly 120,000 clones, with around 86% found just once. Sequences were derived from peripheral blood, sampled on day 0 of AZD1222 vaccination. These receptors all stem from an adult in good health.

The chain combines TRBV5-4 with TRBJ2-2; D is possibly TRBD2 (5 bases). V lost 4 bases and J 0 bases, leaving 13 bases between the germline ends. Germline V CDR1 and CDR2: SGHNT, YYREEE (reference sequence). This CDR3 comprises 16 residues. For the CDR3, the DNA is TGTGCCAGCAGCCGCCGGACTCAATCGAACACCGGGGAGCTGTTTTTT. Translated, it gives CASSRRTQSNTGELFF.

This chain joins TRBV29-1 and TRBJ1-2, with D maybe TRBD1 (5 bases). V was cut by 4 bases and J by 5 bases, with 11 bases left in between. Germline CDR1 SQVTM, CDR2 ANQGSEA. The CDR3 is 12 residues long. The DNA of the CDR3 is TGCAGCGTTGTTAAATGGGGGTATGGCTACACCTTC. It translates to CSVVKWGYGYTF.

This chain uses TRBV4-2 with TRBJ2-3, with 9 bases identical to TRBD1. The CDR3 spans 16 residues. The V segment lost 3 bases and the J segment 3 bases; nucleotides outside the gene matches: 7. Per germline, CDR1 LGHNA and CDR2 YNFKEQ. CDR3 loop: CASSHLTGGRTDTQYF. The CDR3 DNA follows: TGTGCCAGCAGCCACCTGACAGGGGGAAGGACAGATACGCAGTATTTT.

This clone appeared once. The rearrangement uses TRBV6-5 and TRBJ1-1; no clear D gene. Trimming pared 0 bases from V and 5 bases from J, leaving 13 bases between. The CDR3 runs 15 residues. CDR1 and CDR2 (germline): MNHEY, SVGAGI. CDR3 loop: CASSYSNELGTEAFF. CDR3 in DNA: TGTGCCAGCAGTTACTCGAATGAGTTAGGGACTGAAGCTTTCTTT.

V is TRBV28 and J is TRBJ1-1, with 7 nucleotides matching TRBD1. Germline V gene sequence: CDR1 MDHEN, CDR2 SYDVKM. V shed 7 bases, J shed 4 bases, and the junction held 15 bases outside the gene matches. This CDR3 is built from 16 residues. In DNA form, the CDR3 reads TGTGCCAGCACCGTTTGGGCAGGGGGATCGGGCACTGAAGCTTTCTTT. The encoded protein is CASTVWAGGSGTEAFF.

J is TRBJ2-5 and V is TRBV30; the D gene is possibly TRBD2 (7 bases). CDR1 GTSNPN and CDR2 SVGIG come from the germline V gene (reference sequence). The V and J ends lost 0 bases and 5 bases respectively, with 10 bases between them. The CDR3 has 13 residues. The CDR3 is CAWSVGGGETQYF. The DNA for the CDR3 is TGTGCCTGGAGTGTAGGGGGAGGGGAGACCCAGTACTTC.

The V gene is TRBV7-2, the J gene TRBJ1-5, with 9 nucleotides matching TRBD1. The CDR3 consists of 16 residues. CDR1 and CDR2 (germline): SGHTA, FQGNSA. Losses at the gene ends were 4 bases for V and 1 base for J; bases not matched to a gene: 5. CDR3: CASSWGQGMSNQPQHF. In nucleotides, the CDR3 is TGTGCCAGCAGCTGGGGACAGGGAATGAGCAATCAGCCCCAGCATTTT.

This clone came up a few times. The gene calls are TRBV5-4 and TRBJ2-7, with 8 bases matching TRBD2. The V gene end was trimmed by 2 bases and the J gene end by 0 bases; junction bases not matched to a gene: 4. CDR1 and CDR2 from the germline V gene are SGHNT and YYREEE (reference sequence). This CDR3 region has 15 residues. The CDR3 region is CASSLAGASSYEQYF. The CDR3 DNA reads as TGTGCCAGCAGCTTAGCGGGGGCTAGCTCCTACGAGCAGTACTTC. Using reference TRBV5-4 and TRBJ2-7 for the parts outside the CDR3, the full variable domain is ETGVTQSPTHLIKTRGQQVTLRCSSQSGHNTVSWYQQALGQGPQFIFQYYREEENGRGNFPPRFSGLQFPNYSSELNVNALELDDSALYLCASSLAGASSYEQYFGPGTRLTVT.

This sequence joins TRBV5-4 and TRBJ2-1; D uncertain. The CDR3 is 14 amino acids. Deletions cut 4 bases from V and 2 bases from J, with 10 bases between. Looked up from germline, CDR1 is SGHNT and CDR2 is YYREEE (reference sequence). The CDR3 nucleotides read TGTGCCAGCAGCCGAGGAGAAGCCTACAATGAGCAGTTCTTC. Translated, it gives CASSRGEAYNEQFF.

The rearrangement joins TRBV19 to TRBJ1-6; D ambiguous. Between the trimmed V and J ends, which lost 6 bases and 8 bases, there was a span of 8 bases. This CDR3 has 12 amino acids. The germline V gene encodes CDR1 LNHDA and CDR2 SQIVND (reference sequence). The CDR3 coding sequence is TGTGCCAGTAGGGAGCTGGATTCACCCCTCCACTTT. Translating gives CASRELDSPLHF.

This chain links TRBV24-1 with TRBJ2-2, with D perhaps matching TRBD2 (6 bases). The V and J ends lost 3 bases and 8 bases respectively, with 15 bases between them. Germline V CDR1 and CDR2: KGHDR, SFDVKD. The length of the CDR3 is 15 residues. CDR3 in DNA: TGTGCCACCAGTGATGCCCGGACTACTACAGGGGAGCTGTTTTTT. This codes for CATSDARTTTGELFF.

This clone was seen a few times. The chain is built from TRBV4-1 and TRBJ2-3; the D gene is possibly TRBD2 (6 bases). Germline V gene sequence: CDR1 MGHRA, CDR2 YSYEKL. CDR3 length equals 15 residues. Trimming took off 1 base at V and 5 bases at J, with 13 bases between the two ends. This CDR3 reads CASSQVSLAKDTQYF. In DNA, the CDR3 is TGCGCCAGCAGCCAAGTCAGCCTAGCGAAAGATACGCAGTATTTT.

The chain combines TRBV7-9 with TRBJ2-3; a weak D match, TRBD1 (5 bases). The V gene's germline CDR1 is SEHNR and CDR2 FQNEAQ (reference sequence). The CDR3 consists of 15 residues. The V end was cut by 5 bases, the J end by 6 bases, with 18 bases between. CDR3 coding DNA: TGTGCCAGCAGCCTCAGGCTCGGCCCAGGGGATACGCAGTATTTT. Translating it yields CASSLRLGPGDTQYF.

The chain employs TRBV27 and TRBJ2-1; TRBD1 aligns across 9 bases. The CDR3 has 17 residues. After removal of 4 bases from V and 4 bases from J, the junction contained 11 bases not matched to a gene. From germline, CDR1 is MNHEY and CDR2 SMNVEV (reference sequence). The chain's CDR3 is CASSSSSGTGLYNEQFF. The DNA of the CDR3 is TGTGCCAGCAGTTCCTCCTCCGGGACAGGGCTATACAATGAGCAGTTCTTC.

The V gene is TRBV9, the J gene TRBJ2-7; D remains ambiguous. Germline V gives CDR1 SGDLS, CDR2 YYNGEE. The ends were cut back, 4 bases at V and 4 bases at J, with 9 bases in the middle. CDR3 length equals 12 residues. CDR3 nucleotides: TGTGCCAGCAGCACGGGCAATTACGAGCAGTACTTC. It translates to CASSTGNYEQYF.

This chain uses TRBV13 with TRBJ2-7, with D perhaps being TRBD1 or TRBD2 (5 bases each). This CDR3 spans 13 amino acids. V gave up 5 bases and J gave up 6 bases, with 14 bases separating them. Germline V gene sequence: CDR1 PRHDT, CDR2 FYEKMQ (reference sequence). CDR3 coding DNA: TGTGCCAGCAGCCCCCCGGGGCCTTTCGAGCAGTACTTC. Protein sequence: CASSPPGPFEQYF.

J is TRBJ2-1 and V is TRBV19; 12 bases map to TRBD1. The CDR3 covers 15 residues. Per the germline V gene, CDR1 is LNHDA and CDR2 is SQIVND (reference sequence). J gave up 12 bases and V 5 bases, and 11 bases lay outside the gene matches. The CDR3 protein is CASSGSGTGGRGQFF. The CDR3 DNA is TGTGCCAGTAGTGGCTCCGGGACAGGGGGCAGGGGGCAGTTCTTC.

The CDR3 loop reads CASSTHPGLAGVGAGTQYF. The CDR3, as DNA: TGTGCCAGCAGCACTCACCCCGGACTAGCGGGGGTGGGGGCCGGTACGCAGTATTTT. J is TRBJ2-3 and V is TRBV7-6; 13 bases line up with TRBD2. Germline lookup yields CDR1 SGHVS and CDR2 FNYEAQ. The CDR3 has 19 amino acids. V dropped 5 bases and J dropped 8; count of bases not matched to a gene: 19.

The rearrangement links TRBV6-5 to TRBJ1-1; 9 nucleotides agree with TRBD1. Germline-derived CDR1 and CDR2 are MNHEY and SVGAGI. The CDR3 runs 13 residues. V lost 6 bases to trimming and J lost 6 bases; unmatched junction nucleotides: 5. The CDR3 DNA reads TGTGCCAGCAGACTCGGGACAGGGTCTGAAGCTTTCTTT. It specifies CASRLGTGSEAFF.

The V call is TRBV9, the J call TRBJ2-1; maybe TRBD2 (7 bases). Germline V gives CDR1 SGDLS, CDR2 YYNGEE. The CDR3 loop spans 15 amino acids. With 0 bases removed from V and 2 bases from J, the gap between germline ends came to 9 bases. This CDR3 reads CASSVVGGPYNEQFF. The CDR3 DNA follows: TGTGCCAGCAGCGTAGTGGGGGGGCCCTACAATGAGCAGTTCTTC.

The V call is TRBV2, the J call TRBJ1-5, with a tentative D call TRBD1 (6 bases). Germline CDR1 and CDR2: SNHLY and FYNNEI. The V and J ends lost 5 bases and 4 bases respectively, with 9 bases between them. This CDR3 spans 13 amino acids. In DNA, the CDR3 is TGTGCCAGCAGTAACAGGGAGAATCAGCCCCAGCATTTT. It encodes CASSNRENQPQHF. Based on the CDR3 plus reference TRBV2 and TRBJ1-5, the full variable domain is EPEVTQTPSHQVTQMGQEVILRCVPISNHLYFYWYRQILGQKVEFLVSFYNNEISEKSEIFDDQFSVERPDGSNFTLKIRSTKLEDSAMYFCASSNRENQPQHFGDGTRLSIL.

This chain joins TRBV3-1 (or the pseudogene TRBV3-2) and TRBJ2-3; 8 nucleotides align to TRBD2. The CDR3 consists of 15 residues. Trimming at V came to 4 bases and at J to 3 bases, leaving 6 bases not matched to a gene. Per the germline V gene, CDR1 is LGHDT and CDR2 is YNNKEL (reference sequence). The CDR3 DNA reads TGTGCCAGCAGCCGCCGGGGGGGGGAGACAGATACGCAGTATTTT. This gives the protein CASSRRGGETDTQYF.

This rearrangement joins TRBV27 to TRBJ1-2; 7 bases fit TRBD1. The CDR3 is made up of 14 amino acids. From germline, CDR1 is MNHEY and CDR2 SMNVEV (reference sequence). With V trimmed by 5 bases and J by 8 bases, 11 bases remained unmatched. CDR3: CASSVYNQGGGYTF. CDR3 sequence (DNA): TGTGCCAGCAGTGTATATAATCAGGGGGGCGGCTACACCTTC.

The chain carries TRBV7-2 and TRBJ2-1; the D gene is possibly TRBD2 (5 bases). Trimming removed 5 bases at V and 1 base at J, with 12 bases between. In germline, CDR1 is SGHTA, CDR2 FQGNSA. There are 15 residues in the CDR3. Written as DNA, the CDR3 is TGTGCCAGCAGCCCCCAGCGGCTATCCTACAATGAGCAGTTCTTC. It is translated as CASSPQRLSYNEQFF.

This chain connects TRBV27 to TRBJ1-1; 8 bases are a match to TRBD1. The length of the CDR3 is 16 residues. J lost 3 bases, V lost 2 bases, and 8 bases had no gene match. Germline V gene sequence: CDR1 MNHEY, CDR2 SMNVEV (reference sequence). The CDR3 sequence is CASSLNSGTGHTEAFF. The DNA of the CDR3 is TGTGCCAGCAGTTTAAACTCCGGGACAGGTCACACTGAAGCTTTCTTT.

The chain recombines TRBV7-2 with TRBJ2-7, with 10 bases fitting TRBD2. CDR3 size: 14 residues. J lost 5 bases, V lost 6 bases, and 7 bases had no gene match. CDR1 is SGHTA, CDR2 FQGNSA, per germline. Written as DNA, the CDR3 is TGTGCCAGCAGTTATAGCGGGGGGATGAACGAGCAGTACTTC. Translated, it gives CASSYSGGMNEQYF.